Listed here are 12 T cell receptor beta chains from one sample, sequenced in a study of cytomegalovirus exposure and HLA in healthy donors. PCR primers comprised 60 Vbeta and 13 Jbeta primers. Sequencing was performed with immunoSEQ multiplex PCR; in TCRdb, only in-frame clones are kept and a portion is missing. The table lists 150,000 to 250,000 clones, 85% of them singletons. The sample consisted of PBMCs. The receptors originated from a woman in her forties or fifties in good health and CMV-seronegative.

CDR3 coding DNA: TGTGCCAGCAGTTTAGGGGCTGACACTGAAGCTTTCTTT. Translating it yields CASSLGADTEAFF. The chain recombines TRBV28 with TRBJ1-1, with D possibly matching TRBD1 (5 bases). Trimming shortened V by 2 bases and J by 3 bases, and 7 bases separated the two germline ends. The germline CDR1 and CDR2 sequences are MDHEN and SYDVKM. This CDR3 is 13 amino acids long.

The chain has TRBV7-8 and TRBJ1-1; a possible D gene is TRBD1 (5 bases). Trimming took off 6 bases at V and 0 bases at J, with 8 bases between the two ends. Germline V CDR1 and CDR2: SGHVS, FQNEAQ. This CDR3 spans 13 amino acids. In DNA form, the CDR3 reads TGTGCCAGCAGTTCCAGGGTGAACACTGAAGCTTTCTTT. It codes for CASSSRVNTEAFF.

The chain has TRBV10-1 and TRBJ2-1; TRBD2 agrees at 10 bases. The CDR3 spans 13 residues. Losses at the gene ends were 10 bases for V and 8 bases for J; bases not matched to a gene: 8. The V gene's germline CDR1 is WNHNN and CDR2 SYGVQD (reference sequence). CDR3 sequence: CATRTSGMDEQFF. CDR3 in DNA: TGCGCCACCCGAACTAGCGGGATGGATGAGCAGTTCTTC.

CDR3 coding DNA: TGTGCCAGCAGCCAACTAGGACAGGGGGCGGGTGGGCAGTACTTC. Translating gives CASSQLGQGAGGQYF. This rearrangement joins TRBV4-2 to TRBJ2-7; 11 bases fit TRBD1. The CDR3 consists of 15 residues. Per the germline V gene, CDR1 is LGHNA and CDR2 is YNFKEQ. V was pared by 2 bases and J by 9 bases, with 9 bases of the junction left unmatched.

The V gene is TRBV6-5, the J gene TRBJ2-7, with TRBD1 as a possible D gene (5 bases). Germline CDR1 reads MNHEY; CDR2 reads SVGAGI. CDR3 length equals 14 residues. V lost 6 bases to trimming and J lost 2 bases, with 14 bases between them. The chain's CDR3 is CASRDTGHPYEQYF. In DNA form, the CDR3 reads TGTGCCAGCAGGGATACAGGACATCCCTACGAGCAGTACTTC.

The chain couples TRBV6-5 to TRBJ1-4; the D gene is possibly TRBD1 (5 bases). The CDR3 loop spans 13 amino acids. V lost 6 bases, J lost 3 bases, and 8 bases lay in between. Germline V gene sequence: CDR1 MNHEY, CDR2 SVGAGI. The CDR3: CASRTDSNEKLFF. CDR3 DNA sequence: TGTGCCAGCAGGACAGATTCTAATGAAAAACTGTTTTTT.

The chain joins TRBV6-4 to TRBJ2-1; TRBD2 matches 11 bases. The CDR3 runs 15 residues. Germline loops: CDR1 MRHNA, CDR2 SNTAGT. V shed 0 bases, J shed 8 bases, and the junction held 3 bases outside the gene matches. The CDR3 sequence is CASSDSSGRAYEQFF. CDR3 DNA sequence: TGTGCCAGCAGTGACTCTAGCGGGAGGGCCTATGAGCAGTTCTTC.

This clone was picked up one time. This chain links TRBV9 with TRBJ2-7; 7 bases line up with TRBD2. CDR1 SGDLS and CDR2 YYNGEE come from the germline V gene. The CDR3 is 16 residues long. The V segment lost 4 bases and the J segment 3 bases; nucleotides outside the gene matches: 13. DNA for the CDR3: TGTGCCAGCAGCCCGCGAAGCGGGACGGGGAACTACGAGCAGTACTTC. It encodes CASSPRSGTGNYEQYF.

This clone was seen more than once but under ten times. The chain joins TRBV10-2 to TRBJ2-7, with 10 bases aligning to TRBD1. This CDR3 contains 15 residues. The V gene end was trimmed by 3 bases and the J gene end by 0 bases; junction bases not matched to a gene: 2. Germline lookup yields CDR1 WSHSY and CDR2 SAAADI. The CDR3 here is CASSDGDRGSYEQYF. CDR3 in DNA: TGCGCCAGCAGTGACGGGGACAGGGGCTCCTACGAGCAGTACTTC.

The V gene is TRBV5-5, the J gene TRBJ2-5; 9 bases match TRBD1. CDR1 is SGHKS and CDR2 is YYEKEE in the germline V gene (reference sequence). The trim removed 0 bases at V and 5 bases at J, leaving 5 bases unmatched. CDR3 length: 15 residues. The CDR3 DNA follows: TGTGCCAGCAGCTTGGTCGCGACAGGGGGGGAGACCCAGTACTTC. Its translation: CASSLVATGGETQYF.

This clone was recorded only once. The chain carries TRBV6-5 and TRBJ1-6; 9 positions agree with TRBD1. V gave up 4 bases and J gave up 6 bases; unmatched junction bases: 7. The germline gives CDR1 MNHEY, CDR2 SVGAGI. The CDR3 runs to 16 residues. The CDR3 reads CASSLRTGESNSPLHF. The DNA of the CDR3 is TGTGCCAGCAGTTTACGGACAGGGGAAAGTAATTCACCCCTCCACTTT.

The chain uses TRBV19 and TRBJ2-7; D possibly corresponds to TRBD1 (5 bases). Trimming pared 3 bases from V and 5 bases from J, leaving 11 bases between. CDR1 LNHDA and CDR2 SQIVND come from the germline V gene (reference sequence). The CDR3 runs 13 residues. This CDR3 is CASSIRQGDEQYF. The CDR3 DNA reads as TGTGCCAGTAGTATTAGGCAGGGCGACGAGCAGTACTTC.